This record looks at one TCR beta chain sequence and its context. What antigen it recognizes has not been identified. No much larger clone is present one base from it, and per-base qualities are unavailable. The sample belongs to a study of blood T cell repertoires in COVID-19 (dated by TCRdb to between 2020 and 2021). In terms of the full investigation: Samples from collaborators originated in the United States, Italy and Spain and spanned both the acute and convalescent phases of COVID-19. The prospective study material was composed of cDNA or gDNA derived from T cells, B-cell-depleted T cells, or PBMCs. The dataset comprised deeply sampled blood TCRbeta repertoires from subjects exposed to, actively infected with, or recovered from COVID-19. A freely available public database, intended as a resource for researchers studying the immune response to SARS-CoV-2, is where the repertoires were released. The samples were drawn from two sources: the first 160 participants of the ongoing ImmuneRACE study, and over 950 subjects contributed by 6 global collaborators. A de-identified subject ID, COVID-19 status, age in years and sex were almost always included in the sample metadata. HLA class I and class II types, where available, came from metadata supplied by the sample provider rather than from assay-based typing.

The study at large found these results: Clinical and demographic metadata were provided uncurated, with the amount varying by source and participant.

TCRbeta CDR3 regions were amplified from genomic DNA by means of the immunoSEQ Assay, a bias-controlled multiplex PCR. Per the authors' processing: Within the assay, amplification of reference gene primers was used to estimate how many nucleated cells each sample contained. Sequence reads were collapsed and filtered to measure the absolute abundance of every unique TCRbeta CDR3 rearrangement. Productive Simpson clonality was computed per sample as the square root of Simpson's diversity index over productive rearrangements. This is the immuneACCESS table as TCRdb keeps it, with only in-frame sequences that have V and J called. A part of the clones is gone; compared with another copy, unresolved V genes explain less than half, and the rest is unexplained. Clone size and V and J calls were adopted from that table, with D and trimming inferred from the DNA. The sample has about 75,000 clones on record, roughly 70% of them singletons. The top ten clonotypes cover 2% to 3% of the sample.

Whole blood was collected in K2EDTA tubes by collaborating institutions according to the institutions' own protocols. Collaborator samples were shipped for TCRbeta analysis as frozen whole blood, isolated PBMCs, or DNA extracted from either sample type. V lost 6 bases and J lost 2 bases; the stretch between them is 10 bases long. The germline V gene (reference sequence) yields LNHDA for CDR1 and SQIVND for CDR2. Its CDR3 holds 13 amino acids, cysteine through phenylalanine. CDR3 DNA is the only sequence kept; it has 39 bases, read in frame from the first base. This sequence originates from a human donor with acute or convalescent COVID-19. The donor label of this sample is uncertain. The specimen was peripheral blood. The rearrangement joined TRBV19 to TRBJ1-1; the D gene cannot be named for sure. The nucleotides are TGTGCCAGTAGGGTGATGGCCAACACTGAAGCTTTCTTT. Translation gives CASRVMANTEAFF.